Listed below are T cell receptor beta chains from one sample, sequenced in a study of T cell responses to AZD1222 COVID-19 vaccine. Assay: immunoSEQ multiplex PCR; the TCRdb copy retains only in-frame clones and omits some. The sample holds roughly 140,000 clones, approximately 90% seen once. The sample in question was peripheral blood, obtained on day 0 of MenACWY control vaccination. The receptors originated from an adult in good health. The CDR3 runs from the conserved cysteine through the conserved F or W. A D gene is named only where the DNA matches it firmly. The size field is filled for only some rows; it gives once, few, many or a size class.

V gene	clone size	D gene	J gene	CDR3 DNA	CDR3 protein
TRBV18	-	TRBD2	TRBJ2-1	TGTGCCAGCTCACCCAGCGGGGGGGCGGGTGAGCAGTTCTTC	CASSPSGGAGEQFF
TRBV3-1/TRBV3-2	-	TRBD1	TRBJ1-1	TGTGCCAGCAGTCGACGGGGACAGGGCCCGAACACTGAAGCTTTCTTT	CASSRRGQGPNTEAFF
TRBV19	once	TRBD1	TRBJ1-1	TGTGCCAGTAGTCCCTCGACAGGGAGAGGCACTGAAGCTTTCTTT	CASSPSTGRGTEAFF
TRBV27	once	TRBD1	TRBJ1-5	TGTGCCAGCAGTCCGCGGAGGGACAGTTATCAGCCCCAGCATTTT	CASSPRRDSYQPQHF
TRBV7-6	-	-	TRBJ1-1	TGTGCCAGCAGCTTAGCCCCAGGCATGAACACTGAAGCTTTCTTT	CASSLAPGMNTEAFF
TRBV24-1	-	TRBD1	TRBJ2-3	TGTGCCACCAGTGACCGGGACAGGGGCACAGATACGCAGTATTTT	CATSDRDRGTDTQYF
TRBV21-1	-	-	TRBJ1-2	TGTGCCAGCAGCAAATTCAATCGGGCCGCAAACTATGGCTACACCTTC	CASSKFNRAANYGYTF
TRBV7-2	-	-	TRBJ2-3	TGTGCCAGCAGCTCGGGGGCCGCAGATACGCAGTATTTT	CASSSGAADTQYF
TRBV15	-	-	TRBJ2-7	TGTGCCACCAGCAGAGGGGTTGACGAGCAGTACTTC	CATSRGVDEQYF
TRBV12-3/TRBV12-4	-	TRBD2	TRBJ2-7	TGTGCCAGCATGGCGATAGCGGGAGCCGAGCAGTACTTC	CASMAIAGAEQYF
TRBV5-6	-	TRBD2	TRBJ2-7	TGTGCCAGCAGGTCATACGCCGGGACTAGCGTCCCCTCCTACGAGCAGTACTTC	CASRSYAGTSVPSYEQYF
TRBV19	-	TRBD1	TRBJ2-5	TGTGCCAGTAGTATAGGAGGCCTTACAGGGGATCGAGAGACCCAGTACTTC	CASSIGGLTGDRETQYF
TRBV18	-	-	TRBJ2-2	TGTGCCAGCTCACCGTGGGACGCCTCGAACACCGGGGAGCTGTTTTTT	CASSPWDASNTGELFF
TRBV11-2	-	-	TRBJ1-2	TGTGCCAGCAGCCTATACGGACCCATTGGCGATGGCTACACCTTC	CASSLYGPIGDGYTF
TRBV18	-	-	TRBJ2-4	TGTGCCAGCTCACCACCAATCCTAGACCAAAACATTCAGTACTTC	CASSPPILDQNIQYF
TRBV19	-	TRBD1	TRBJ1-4	TGTGCCAGTAGCGGGACAGGGTTAGGTGAAAAACTGTTTTTT	CASSGTGLGEKLFF
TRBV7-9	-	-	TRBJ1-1	TGTGCCAGCAGCTCCCGCAACACTGAAGCTTTCTTT	CASSSRNTEAFF
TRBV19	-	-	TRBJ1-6	TGTGCCAGTAGCGATACTTATTCACCCCTCCACTTT	CASSDTYSPLHF
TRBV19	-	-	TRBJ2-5	TGTGCCAGTAGTAGCGGAGGACACACCCAAGAGACCCAGTACTTC	CASSSGGHTQETQYF
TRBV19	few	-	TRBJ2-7	TGTGCCAGTATTCCGCGGTACGAGCAGTACTTC	CASIPRYEQYF
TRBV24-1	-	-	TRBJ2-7	TGTGCCACCAGTAAGGCAGGCGGGAACCACGAGCAGTACTTC	CATSKAGGNHEQYF
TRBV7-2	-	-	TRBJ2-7	TGTGCCAGCAGTGGTCCAGGGGATCTCTACGAGCAGTACTTC	CASSGPGDLYEQYF
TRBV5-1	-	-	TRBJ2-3	TGCGCCAGCAGCTGGGGCGGTAACACAGATACGCAGTATTTT	CASSWGGNTDTQYF
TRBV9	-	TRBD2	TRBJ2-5	TGTGCCAGCAGCTCCCCCGGGGGGGAGACCCAGTACTTC	CASSSPGGETQYF
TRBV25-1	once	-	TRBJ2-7	TGTGCCAGCGTGGATAGGTTCTTGGACGAGCAGTACTTC	CASVDRFLDEQYF
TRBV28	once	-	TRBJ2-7	TGTGCCAGCAGTTTCATCGACAGATCCTACGAGCAGTACTTC	CASSFIDRSYEQYF
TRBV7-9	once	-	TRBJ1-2	TGTGCCAGCAGCTTAGCCCAATCAGGGTTAGGCTACACCTTC	CASSLAQSGLGYTF
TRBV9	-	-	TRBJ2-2	TGTGCCAGCAGACCGGGGGCTGGACGAGCGAACACCGGGGAGCTGTTTTTT	CASRPGAGRANTGELFF
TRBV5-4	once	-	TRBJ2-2	TGTGCCAGCAGCTCTGCTGCCGGCAGGGCGAGGACCGGGGAGCTGTTTTTT	CASSSAAGRARTGELFF
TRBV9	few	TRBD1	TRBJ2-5	TGTGCCAGCAGCTCATGGCCCGACAGGGGTGGGCAAGAGACCCAGTACTTC	CASSSWPDRGGQETQYF
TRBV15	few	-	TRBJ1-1	TGTGCCACCAGCAGAGACGGCCGGGGACGGTCGAACACTGAAGCTTTCTTT	CATSRDGRGRSNTEAFF
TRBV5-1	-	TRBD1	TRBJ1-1	TGCGCCAGCAGCTGGACAGGTTTAATCAACACTGAAGCTTTCTTT	CASSWTGLINTEAFF
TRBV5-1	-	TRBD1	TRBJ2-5	TGCGCCAGCAGCTTGGGACGGACAGGGGGATTCGAAGAGACCCAGTACTTC	CASSLGRTGGFEETQYF
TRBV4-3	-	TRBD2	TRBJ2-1	TGCGCCAGCAGCCAAGATACCTACGGGACTAGTGGTTACAATGAGCAGTTCTTC	CASSQDTYGTSGYNEQFF
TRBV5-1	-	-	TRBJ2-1	TGCGCCAGCAGCCAGGGTGTGGGCAATGAGCAGTTCTTC	CASSQGVGNEQFF
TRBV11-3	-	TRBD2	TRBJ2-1	TGTGCCAGCAGCTTAGACAGCGGGGGGCACAATGAGCAGTTCTTC	CASSLDSGGHNEQFF
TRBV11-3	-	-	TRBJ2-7	TGTGCCAGCAGCTTAGTTACGTACTCCTACGAGCAGTACTTC	CASSLVTYSYEQYF
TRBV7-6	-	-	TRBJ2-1	TGTGCCAGCAGCTTGGGGGGGGCAAATGAGCAGTTCTTC	CASSLGGANEQFF
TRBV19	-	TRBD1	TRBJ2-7	TGTGCCAGTAGTATCACTGGGACAGGGATCTACGAGCAGTACTTC	CASSITGTGIYEQYF
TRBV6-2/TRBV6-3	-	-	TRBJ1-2	TGTGCCAGCAGTCCCGACGCCGTCCCTCTCTATGGCTACACCTTC	CASSPDAVPLYGYTF
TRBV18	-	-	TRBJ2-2	TGTGCCAGCTCACCTCCAGGGAGGACCGGGGAGCTGTTTTTT	CASSPPGRTGELFF
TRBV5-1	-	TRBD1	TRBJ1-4	TGCGCCAGCAGCTTAGGACAGGGGGGCGAAAAACTGTTTTTT	CASSLGQGGEKLFF
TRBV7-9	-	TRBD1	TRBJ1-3	TGTGCCAGCAGGCCACAGGGGCCTGGAAACACCATATATTTT	CASRPQGPGNTIYF